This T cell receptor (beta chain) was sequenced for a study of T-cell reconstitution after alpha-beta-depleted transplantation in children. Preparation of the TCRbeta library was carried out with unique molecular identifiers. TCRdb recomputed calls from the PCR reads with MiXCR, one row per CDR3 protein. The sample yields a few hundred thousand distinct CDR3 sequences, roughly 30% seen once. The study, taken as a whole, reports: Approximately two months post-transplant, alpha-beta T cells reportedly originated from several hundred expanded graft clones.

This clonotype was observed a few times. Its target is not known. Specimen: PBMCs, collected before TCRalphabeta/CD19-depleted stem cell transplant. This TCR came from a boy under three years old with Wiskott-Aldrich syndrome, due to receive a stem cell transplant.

CDR3 nucleotides: TGTGCCATCAGTGAGTCAGGGGGCGGTCAGCCCCAGCATTTT. Protein: CAISESGGGQPQHF. The chain combines TRBV10-3 with TRBJ1-5; 7 bases are shared with TRBD1. CDR1 is ENHRY and CDR2 is SYGVKD in the germline V gene. This CDR3 is 14 amino acids long. V shed 0 bases and J 6 bases; nucleotides not matched to a gene: 2.